These T cell receptor beta chains were read from a single sample in a study of early T cells in non-severe SARS-CoV-2 infection. TCRdb processed the 5' RACE reads anew with MiXCR; each CDR3 protein has one entry. The data contain 45,000 to 75,000 distinct CDR3 sequences, about 12% of them singletons. Input material: whole blood. Receptors originate from an adult who was a healthcare worker with PCR-confirmed SARS-CoV-2 infection or an uninfected control (not recorded which). CDR3s include the opening cysteine and the closing phenylalanine or tryptophan. A D gene is named only where the DNA matches it firmly. Clone size is stated in some rows and not others, as once, few, many or a class when expanded.

>TRBV2|NA|few|TRBJ1-6
TGTGCCAGCAGTGTCGAGACAGGAAATAATTCACCCCTCCACTTT
CASSVETGNNSPLHF
>TRBV10-3|NA|many|TRBJ2-1
TGTGCCATCAGCGCTCAGGGATCCGGTGAGCAGTTCTTC
CAISAQGSGEQFF
>TRBV6-5|TRBD2|NA|TRBJ2-2
TGTGCCAGCAGTCCCCTAGCGGCCGGGGAGCTGTTTTTT
CASSPLAAGELFF
>TRBV5-1|TRBD1|many|TRBJ2-3
TGCGCCAGCAGCTTGGAGACAGGGGCGAATACGCAGTATTTT
CASSLETGANTQYF
>TRBV4-2|NA|many|TRBJ1-1
TGTGCCAGCAGCCAAGAGCCCAACGGGGTCGCTGAAGTTTTCTTT
CASSQEPNGVAEVFF
>TRBV11-3|NA|NA|TRBJ2-2
TGTGCCAGCAGCTTAGGGGGGACCGGGGAGCTGTTTTTT
CASSLGGTGELFF
>TRBV10-3|TRBD1|few|TRBJ2-7
TGTGCCATCGGACAGGGTGGCGACGAGCAGTACTTC
CAIGQGGDEQYF
>TRBV12-3/TRBV12-4|NA|few|TRBJ1-1
TGTGCCAGCAAATCCTACAGCTCAGGGACTGAAGCTTTCTTT
CASKSYSSGTEAFF
>TRBV15|NA|few|TRBJ1-2
TGTGCCACCAGCAGAGAAGGAGGGGGAGCTAACTATGGCTACACCTTC
CATSREGGGANYGYTF
>TRBV3-1|NA|NA|TRBJ2-7
TGTGCCAGCAGCCAAGCTGCGTACTCCTACGAGCAGTACTTC
CASSQAAYSYEQYF
>TRBV11-2|NA|few|TRBJ2-5
TGTGCCAGCCTACAGCAAGAGACCCAGTACTTC
CASLQQETQYF
>TRBV7-9|TRBD1|NA|TRBJ1-4
TGTGCCAGCAGTAGATGGACAGGGGAAGGAGAAAAACTGTTTTTT
CASSRWTGEGEKLFF
>TRBV11-2|NA|NA|TRBJ2-2
TGTGCCAGCAGCTCGACAGCGAACACCGGGGAGCTGTTTTTT
CASSSTANTGELFF
>TRBV6-5|TRBD1|few|TRBJ1-2
TGTGCCAGCAGCGGGGACAGGGGCGAGAGGGGCTACACCTTC
CASSGDRGERGYTF
>TRBV10-3|NA|few|TRBJ2-7
TGTGCCATCAGTGAAGGCGGCGAGCAGTACTTC
CAISEGGEQYF
>TRBV6-1|NA|NA|TRBJ1-5
TGTGCCAGCAGTGAAAAGATTTGGGATCCCAATCAGCCCCAGCATTTT
CASSEKIWDPNQPQHF
>TRBV4-3|NA|many|TRBJ1-2
TGCGCCAGCAGCCAAGGGGTCAGGGAGTATGGCTACACCTTC
CASSQGVREYGYTF
>TRBV11-2|NA|few|TRBJ2-3
TGTGCCACTGCGGACGAACGTACCAGCACAGATACGCAGTATTTT
CATADERTSTDTQYF
>TRBV7-9|NA|NA|TRBJ1-6
TGTGCCAGCAGTAGGTGGCCCCTCCACTTT
CASSRWPLHF
>TRBV30|NA|NA|TRBJ1-2
TGTGCCTGGACAGCAGGGGCCCACCAAGGCGGCTACACCTTC
CAWTAGAHQGGYTF
>TRBV6-1|TRBD2|many|TRBJ2-3
TGTGCCAGCACCTCAGGAGGACTAGCGGGGGATACAGATACGCAGTATTTT
CASTSGGLAGDTDTQYF
>TRBV7-7|NA|many|TRBJ1-1
TGTGCTAGCAGCGCCACAGGGAACACTGAAGCTTTCTTT
CASSATGNTEAFF
>TRBV7-9|NA|medium-sized|TRBJ1-5
TGTGCCAGCAGCTCTGGGGGGACGAATCAGCCCCAGCATTTT
CASSSGGTNQPQHF
>TRBV12-3/TRBV12-4|TRBD1|few|TRBJ1-1
TGTGCCAGCAGCTCGCGGGACAGGAACACTGAAGCTTTCTTT
CASSSRDRNTEAFF
>TRBV5-1|NA|many|TRBJ1-1
TGCGCCAGCAGCTTGGAGGGGCTCATGAACACTGAAGCTTTCTTT
CASSLEGLMNTEAFF
>TRBV7-2|NA|few|TRBJ2-1
TGTGCCAGCAGCTCTACCGGGAGCAATGAGCAGTTCTTC
CASSSTGSNEQFF
>TRBV5-1|NA|few|TRBJ1-1
TGCGCCAGCAGCTTGCGGCCAGGGAACACTGAAGCTTTCTTT
CASSLRPGNTEAFF
>TRBV12-5|NA|few|TRBJ1-4
TGTGCTAGTGGTTTTGACGTTTATAATGAAAAACTGTTTTTT
CASGFDVYNEKLFF
>TRBV19|TRBD1|few|TRBJ1-5
TGTGCCTCTTCGACAGGGCCACTCCAGCCCCAGCATTTT
CASSTGPLQPQHF
>TRBV6-2/TRBV6-3|NA|few|TRBJ1-1
TGTGCCAGCAGTAGGTTGACAGTGCGGGGCGTCACTGAAGCTTTCTTT
CASSRLTVRGVTEAFF
>TRBV2|NA|NA|TRBJ2-1
TGTGCCAGCGCTAGCAGTCAATATGAGCAGTTCTTC
CASASSQYEQFF
>TRBV18|NA|few|TRBJ2-5
TGTGCCAGCTCACCATTTGAGTCTAGTGTACAAGAGACCCAGTACTTC
CASSPFESSVQETQYF
>TRBV11-3|TRBD2|few|TRBJ2-1
TGTGCCAGCAGCTTTAGGGCGGGAGAGGGGAATGAGCAGTTCTTC
CASSFRAGEGNEQFF
>TRBV30|NA|NA|TRBJ2-2
TGTGCCTGGAGTGGGGAGAGTCCCGGGGAGCTGTTTTTT
CAWSGESPGELFF
>TRBV6-5|NA|NA|TRBJ2-5
TGTGCCAGCAGTTACTCGATCCAGAGGGGGCAAGAGACCCAGTACTTC
CASSYSIQRGQETQYF
>TRBV18|TRBD1|many|TRBJ2-3
TGTGCCAGCTCTCAAACCGACAGGGCGCTAATTAGCACAGATACGCAGTATTTT
CASSQTDRALISTDTQYF
>TRBV23-1|TRBD1|many|TRBJ1-5
TGCGCCAGCAGCAGGTTTACCGGGACAGGGGGCGCAGGCAATCAGCCCCAGCATTTT
CASSRFTGTGGAGNQPQHF
>TRBV6-2/TRBV6-3|NA|NA|TRBJ1-2
TGTGCCAGCAGCACCCCACCGACAGCCTATGGCTACACCTTC
CASSTPPTAYGYTF
>TRBV12-3/TRBV12-4|NA|NA|TRBJ2-1
TGTGCCAGCAGTTTTTACTTGGAGTACAATGAGCAGTTCTTC
CASSFYLEYNEQFF
>TRBV18|TRBD1|many|TRBJ1-4
TGTGCCAGCTCAACTACAACAGGGGCGGGGAATGAAAAACTGTTTTTT
CASSTTTGAGNEKLFF
>TRBV10-1|TRBD1|many|TRBJ2-1
TGCGCCAGCAGTGGAAACATAGGACAGGGTCCCGACAATGAGCAGTTCTTC
CASSGNIGQGPDNEQFF
>TRBV20-1|TRBD1|many|TRBJ2-5
TGCAGTGCTAGAGGGGGGGACAGGGACTGGGAGACCCAGTACTTC
CSARGGDRDWETQYF
>TRBV4-2|NA|many|TRBJ1-1
TGTGCCAGCAGCCAAGACGCGGGGGGCTCTAGTCTCACTGAAGCTTTCTTT
CASSQDAGGSSLTEAFF
>TRBV7-8|NA|NA|TRBJ1-4
TGTGCCAGCAGCCCCAACAGGAGCCCTAATGAAAAACTGTTTTTT
CASSPNRSPNEKLFF
>TRBV29-1|NA|many|TRBJ2-7
TGCAGCGTTGTTATTAGGTTGGGATACGAGCAGTACTTC
CSVVIRLGYEQYF
>TRBV20-1|NA|few|TRBJ2-3
TGCAGTGCTAGGATTCCAGATACGCAGTATTTT
CSARIPDTQYF
>TRBV12-3/TRBV12-4|NA|many|TRBJ1-2
TGTGCCAGCAGTGAACAATCAGGATATGGCTACACCTTC
CASSEQSGYGYTF
>TRBV29-1|NA|few|TRBJ2-1
TGCAGCGTTGATGGACAGTCCGGGACGGGGACCAACAATGAGCAGTTCTTC
CSVDGQSGTGTNNEQFF
>TRBV11-2|NA|many|TRBJ2-7
TGTGCCAGCAGCTTTACGGGACTTGCCTACGAGCAGTACTTC
CASSFTGLAYEQYF
>TRBV2|NA|NA|TRBJ2-2
TGTGCCAGCAGTGAAAAGGGCCCAATCACCGGGGAGCTGTTTTTT
CASSEKGPITGELFF
>TRBV5-1|NA|few|TRBJ2-7
TGCGCCAGCAGCTTGGACCCGGGACCGGCCTACGAGCAGTACTTC
CASSLDPGPAYEQYF